The present TCR beta chain was sequenced within a study of T cells in Graves' hyperthyroidism and ophthalmopathy. Study-level information: Peripheral blood sampling occurred at initial diagnosis, before any treatment.

This clonotype showed up many times. What it binds is unknown. CDR1 and CDR2 from the germline V gene are DFQATT and SNEGSKA (reference sequence). CDR3 length: 13 residues. The ends were cut back, 2 bases at V and 4 bases at J, with 11 bases in the middle. General study findings and limits: Also found in blood were most expanded thyroid clonotypes above 0.001.

Amplification of TCR beta CDR3 regions was performed using RNA transcripts as template. During a first-round RT-PCR of the TCR CDR3, the HTBI primer set was used. TCRdb redid the calling of the multiplex PCR reads with MiXCR, one entry per CDR3 protein. Of approximately 630,000 distinct CDR3 sequences in the sample, 15% to 20% were seen once. An absence of ophthalmopathy progression within 18 months meant stable Graves' hyperthyroidism. Using approximately 10 ml of fresh peripheral blood, PBMCs were prepared. The chain couples TRBV20-1 to TRBJ2-5; D assignment may be TRBD1 or TRBD2 (7 bases each). This clonotype was obtained from a woman aged 30 to 39 with Graves' hyperthyroidism. The sample comprised blood. DNA of the CDR3: TGCAGTGCTAGACAGGGGGGGCGAGAGACCCAGTACTTC. Translation: CSARQGGRETQYF.